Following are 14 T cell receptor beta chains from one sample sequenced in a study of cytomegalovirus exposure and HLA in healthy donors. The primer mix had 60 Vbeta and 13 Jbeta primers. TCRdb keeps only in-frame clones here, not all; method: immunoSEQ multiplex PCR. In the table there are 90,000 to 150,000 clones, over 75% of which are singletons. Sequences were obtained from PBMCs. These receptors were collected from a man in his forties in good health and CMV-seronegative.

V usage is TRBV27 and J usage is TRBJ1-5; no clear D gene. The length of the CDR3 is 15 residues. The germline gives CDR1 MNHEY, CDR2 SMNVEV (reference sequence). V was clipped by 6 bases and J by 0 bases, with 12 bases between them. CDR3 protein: CASRKTDYSNQPQHF. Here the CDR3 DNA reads TGTGCCAGCAGAAAAACAGATTATAGCAATCAGCCCCAGCATTTT.

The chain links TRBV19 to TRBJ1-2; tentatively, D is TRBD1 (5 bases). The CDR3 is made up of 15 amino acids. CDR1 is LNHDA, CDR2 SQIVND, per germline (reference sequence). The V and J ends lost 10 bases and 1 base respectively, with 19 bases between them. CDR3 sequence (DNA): TGTGCCACCACCCCCCTGGGGCAAATTAACTATGGCTACACCTTC. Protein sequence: CATTPLGQINYGYTF.

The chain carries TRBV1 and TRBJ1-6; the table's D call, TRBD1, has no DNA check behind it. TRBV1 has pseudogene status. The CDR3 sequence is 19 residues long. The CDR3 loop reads CTSSQTGDSPSSYNSPLHF. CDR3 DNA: TGCACCAGCAGCCAGACCGGGGACAGCCCAAGCTCCTATAATTCACCCCTCCACTTT.

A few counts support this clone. DNA of the CDR3: TGTGCGGTCGTATCCGGGACTGAAGCTTTCTTT. This codes for CAVVSGTEAFF. The chain carries TRBV6-1 and TRBJ1-1; D gene unclear. From germline, CDR1 is MNHNS and CDR2 SASEGT. This CDR3 has 11 residues.

The DNA of the CDR3 is TGTGCCAGCAGCTTGGCTTCGGGAGGGAGCTCCTACAATGAGCAGTTCTTC. Translation: CASSLASGGSSYNEQFF. This chain joins TRBV5-4 and TRBJ2-1, with 8 bases matching TRBD2. The CDR3 runs 17 residues. Germline lookup yields CDR1 SGHNT and CDR2 YYREEE (reference sequence). Trimming cost V 0 bases and J 0 bases; bases outside gene matches: 5.

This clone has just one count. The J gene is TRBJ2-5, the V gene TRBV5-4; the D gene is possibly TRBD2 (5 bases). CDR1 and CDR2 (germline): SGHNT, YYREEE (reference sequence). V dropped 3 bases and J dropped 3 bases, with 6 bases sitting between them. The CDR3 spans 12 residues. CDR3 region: CASSSREETQYF. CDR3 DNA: TGTGCCAGCAGCTCGCGGGAAGAGACCCAGTACTTC. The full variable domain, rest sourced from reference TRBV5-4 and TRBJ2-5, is ETGVTQSPTHLIKTRGQQVTLRCSSQSGHNTVSWYQQALGQGPQFIFQYYREEENGRGNFPPRFSGLQFPNYSSELNVNALELDDSALYLCASSSREETQYFGPGTRLLVL.

The CDR3 spells CASSQVGGVSGYTF. CDR3 bases: TGCGCCAGCAGCCAAGTGGGGGGGGTTTCTGGCTACACCTTC. The V gene is TRBV4-3, the J gene TRBJ1-2; TRBD1 might be the D (5 bases). V shed 1 base and J shed 7 bases, with 13 bases lying between them. This CDR3 is built from 14 residues. Germline V gene sequence: CDR1 LGHNA, CDR2 YSLEER.

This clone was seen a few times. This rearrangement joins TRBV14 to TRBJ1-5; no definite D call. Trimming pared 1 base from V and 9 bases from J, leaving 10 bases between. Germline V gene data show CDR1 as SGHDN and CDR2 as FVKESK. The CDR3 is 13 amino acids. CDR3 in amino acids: CASSQVMEGPQHF. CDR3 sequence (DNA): TGTGCCAGCAGCCAAGTGATGGAGGGGCCCCAGCATTTT.

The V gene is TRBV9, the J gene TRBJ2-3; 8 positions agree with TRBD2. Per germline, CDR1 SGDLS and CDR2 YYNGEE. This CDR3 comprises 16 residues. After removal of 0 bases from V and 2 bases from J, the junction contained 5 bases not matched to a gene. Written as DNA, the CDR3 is TGTGCCAGCAGCGTAGTTCCAGCGGGAGTCACAGATACGCAGTATTTT. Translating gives CASSVVPAGVTDTQYF.

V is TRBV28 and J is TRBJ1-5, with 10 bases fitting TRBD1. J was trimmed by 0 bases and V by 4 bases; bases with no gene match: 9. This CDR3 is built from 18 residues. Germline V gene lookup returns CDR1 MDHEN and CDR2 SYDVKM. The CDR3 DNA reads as TGTGCCAGCAGTTCCGGGACAGGGGTGGAAAATAGCAATCAGCCCCAGCATTTT. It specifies CASSSGTGVENSNQPQHF.

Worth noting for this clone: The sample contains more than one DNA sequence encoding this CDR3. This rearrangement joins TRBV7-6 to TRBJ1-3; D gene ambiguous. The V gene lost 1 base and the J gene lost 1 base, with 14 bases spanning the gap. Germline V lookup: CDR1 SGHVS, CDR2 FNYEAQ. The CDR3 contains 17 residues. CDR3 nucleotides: TGTGCCAGCAGCTTAGTGGCCTCCCGTTTATCTGGAAACACCATATATTTT. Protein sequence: CASSLVASRLSGNTIYF.

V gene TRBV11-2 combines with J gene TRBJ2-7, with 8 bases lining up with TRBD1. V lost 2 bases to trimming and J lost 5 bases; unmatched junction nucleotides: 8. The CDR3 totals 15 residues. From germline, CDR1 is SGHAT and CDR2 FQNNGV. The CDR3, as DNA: TGTGCCAGCAGCTTATGGGGCAGGGGGCACGACGAGCAGTACTTC. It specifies CASSLWGRGHDEQYF.

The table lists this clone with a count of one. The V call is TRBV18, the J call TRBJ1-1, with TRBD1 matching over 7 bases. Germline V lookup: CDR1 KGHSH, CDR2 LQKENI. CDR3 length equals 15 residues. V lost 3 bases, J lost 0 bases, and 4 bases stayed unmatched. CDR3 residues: CASSPGQTMNTEAFF. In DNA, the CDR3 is TGTGCCAGCTCACCGGGACAGACTATGAACACTGAAGCTTTCTTT.

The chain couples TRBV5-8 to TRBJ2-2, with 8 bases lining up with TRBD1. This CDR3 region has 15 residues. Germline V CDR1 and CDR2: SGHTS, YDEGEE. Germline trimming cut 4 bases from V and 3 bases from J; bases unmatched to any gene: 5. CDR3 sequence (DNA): TGTGCCAGCAGCGCAGGACAGGGATACACCGGGGAGCTGTTTTTT. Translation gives CASSAGQGYTGELFF.